This T cell receptor (beta chain) was identified during a study of shared clonotypes between healthy human individuals. About the study: Each donor's CD8 memory used one plate, CD8 naive two, each CD4 subset three. Findings of the study overall: Generation probability values for non-shared clonotypes were lower than those for clonotypes shared by all four donors. Naive subsets generally had larger estimated richness than memory subsets.

The CDR3 covers 13 residues. V dropped 2 bases and J dropped 2 bases, with 8 bases sitting between them. Looked up from germline, CDR1 is SGHRS and CDR2 is YFSETQ. CD45RO negativity and positive selection for CCR7 defined naive CD8 cells, a population that excluded terminally differentiated effector memory CD45RA+ cells. In regard to this clone: Its antigen is not identified. Other DNA sequences in the same sample also yield this CDR3.

Measured with immunoSEQ multiplex PCR; TCRdb has only the in-frame clones, and not every one. The sample lists approximately 2,000,000 clones; 93% were seen once. The V call is TRBV5-1, the J call TRBJ2-7; a possible D gene is TRBD2 (6 bases). This clonotype was sampled from a man younger than 30 in good health. Some clones in this sample may be carry-over from other donors' samples. Specimen: naive CD8+ T cells from PBMCs. The CDR3 reads CASSFAGPYEQYF. CDR3 sequence (DNA): TGCGCCAGCAGCTTCGCGGGACCCTACGAGCAGTACTTC.